These 10 T cell receptor beta chains share one sample of origin, sequenced in a study of a mutant IDH1 vaccine in newly diagnosed glioma (dated by TCRdb to the early 2020s). Antigen specificity for these receptors is unknown. The library was prepared using the immunoSEQ multiplex PCR assay. TCRdb provides this immuneACCESS table in a form limited to in-frame rearrangements. Some clones are lacking; in checked studies, under half of them reflect an unresolved V gene, and why the rest are absent is not known. For this sample the table gives tens of thousands of clones, of which approximately 87% were detected only once. The top ten clones comprise around 12% of the sample. In light of the paper, this sample's time point label describes: week 47, end of study. Every vaccine dose consisted of 300 ug of a 20-mer mutant IDH1 peptide in Montanide, administered subcutaneously together with topical imiquimod.

The input for sequencing was PBMCs, taken from a glioma patient whose treatment included an IDH1 peptide vaccine. These TCRs come from a woman aged 25 to 39 with glioma.

V usage is TRBV20-1 and J usage is TRBJ1-2; no definite D call. The CDR3 runs 11 residues. CDR1 and CDR2 from the germline V gene are DFQATT and SNEGSKA (reference sequence). V lost 3 bases and J lost 6, with 8 bases in between. CDR3 residues: CSARGRNGYTF. The CDR3 DNA reads TGCAGTGCTAGGGGAAGGAATGGCTACACCTTC.

V and J are TRBV6-1 and TRBJ1-5; D not resolved. Trimming pared 1 base from V and 0 bases from J, leaving 7 bases between. This CDR3 comprises 15 residues. The germline gives CDR1 MNHNS, CDR2 SASEGT. Here the CDR3 DNA reads TGTGCCAGCAGTGAAGGGGCAGCTAGCAATCAGCCCCAGCATTTT. This encodes CASSEGAASNQPQHF.

This chain connects TRBV19 to TRBJ1-1; D remains ambiguous. CDR3 size: 13 residues. V was shortened by 5 bases and J by 1 base, with 8 bases between the two germline ends. Germline V CDR1 and CDR2: LNHDA, SQIVND (reference sequence). CDR3 in amino acids: CASSPRENTEAFF. For the CDR3, the DNA is TGTGCCAGTAGTCCGAGGGAGAACACTGAAGCTTTCTTT.

This chain connects TRBV4-2 to TRBJ1-5; D is perhaps TRBD1 (5 bases). The CDR3 consists of 16 residues. From germline, CDR1 is LGHNA and CDR2 YNFKEQ. V dropped 0 bases and J dropped 7 bases, with 16 bases sitting between them. The CDR3 loop reads CASSQDAAGGAQPQHF. In DNA, the CDR3 is TGTGCCAGCAGCCAAGACGCGGCCGGGGGAGCGCAGCCCCAGCATTTT.

This clone was seen only once. V and J are TRBV4-1 and TRBJ1-1; D remains unclear. The germline CDR1 and CDR2 sequences are MGHRA and YSYEKL. This CDR3 is 15 amino acids long. The V and J ends lost 0 bases and 1 base respectively, with 9 bases between them. The CDR3 nucleotides are TGCGCCAGCAGCCAAGACCCCCATCAGAACACTGAAGCTTTCTTT. Its translation is CASSQDPHQNTEAFF.

This rearrangement joins TRBV20-1 to TRBJ2-2; the D is unclear. This CDR3 has 11 residues. Germline values: CDR1 DFQATT, CDR2 SNEGSKA (reference sequence). Trimming took 1 base from V and 5 from J, leaving 2 bases between them. CDR3 residues: CSARVTGELFF. The CDR3 coding sequence is TGCAGTGCTAGAGTAACCGGGGAGCTGTTTTTT.

V is TRBV19 and J is TRBJ1-2; 7 bases fit TRBD1. The length of the CDR3 is 14 residues. The ends lost 6 bases at V and 1 base at J; junction bases unmatched: 5. The germline gives CDR1 LNHDA, CDR2 SQIVND (reference sequence). The CDR3 DNA reads TGTGCCAGTAGGATCAGGGGGAGTAACTATGGCTACACCTTC. Its translation is CASRIRGSNYGYTF.

The rearrangement uses TRBV5-1 and TRBJ1-2, with TRBD1 matching over 10 bases. The V and J ends lost 2 bases and 5 bases, in that order; junction bases with no gene match: 9. The CDR3 extends over 16 amino acids. Germline CDR1 SGHRS, CDR2 YFSETQ. CDR3 DNA sequence: TGCGCCAGCAGCTTTGGGACAGGGGCTTCGGCTTATGGCTACACCTTC. Protein sequence: CASSFGTGASAYGYTF.

The V and J genes are TRBV7-9 and TRBJ1-2; D not certain. This CDR3 is built from 14 residues. The V end was cut by 0 bases, the J end by 5 bases, with 10 bases between. The germline CDR1 and CDR2 sequences are SEHNR and FQNEAQ (reference sequence). DNA for the CDR3: TGTGCCAGCAGCTTAGCGTTTCCGGGGTATGGCTACACCTTC. Residues: CASSLAFPGYGYTF.

The chain combines TRBV4-1 with TRBJ2-5; weak D call: TRBD2 (6 bases). The CDR3 contains 16 residues. The V gene's germline CDR1 is MGHRA and CDR2 YSYEKL. The V gene lost 0 bases and the J gene lost 5 bases, with 16 bases spanning the gap. CDR3 in amino acids: CASSQDIPGDGETQYF. CDR3 nucleotide sequence: TGCGCCAGCAGCCAAGATATCCCGGGGGATGGTGAGACCCAGTACTTC.